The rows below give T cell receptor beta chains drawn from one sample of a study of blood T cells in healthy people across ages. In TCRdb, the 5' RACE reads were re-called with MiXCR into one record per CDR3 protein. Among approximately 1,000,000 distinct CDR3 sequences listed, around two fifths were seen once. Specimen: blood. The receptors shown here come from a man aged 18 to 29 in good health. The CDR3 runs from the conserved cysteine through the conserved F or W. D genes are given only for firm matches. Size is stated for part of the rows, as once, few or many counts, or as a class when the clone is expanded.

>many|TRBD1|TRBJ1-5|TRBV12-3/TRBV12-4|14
CASSRQGGNQPQHF
TGTGCCAGCAGTCGACAGGGGGGCAATCAGCCCCAGCATTTT
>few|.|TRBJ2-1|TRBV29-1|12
CSVGRAYNEQFF
TGCAGCGTTGGTAGGGCCTACAATGAGCAGTTCTTC
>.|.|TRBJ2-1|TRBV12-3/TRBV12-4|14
CASRPDGRGVEQFF
TGTGCCAGCAGACCAGATGGGAGGGGGGTCGAGCAGTTCTTC
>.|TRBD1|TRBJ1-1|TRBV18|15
CASCSQGTGNTEAFF
TGTGCCAGCTGTTCACAGGGGACAGGGAACACTGAAGCTTTCTTT
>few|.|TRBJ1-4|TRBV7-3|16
CASSLNPGGTNEKLFF
TGTGCCAGCAGCTTAAACCCGGGAGGGACTAATGAAAAACTGTTTTTT
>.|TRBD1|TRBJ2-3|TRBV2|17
CASSSLQGTTYTDTQYF
TGTGCCAGCAGTAGTCTACAGGGGACGACTTACACAGATACGCAGTATTTT
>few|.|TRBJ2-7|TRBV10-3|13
CAISESLRSEQYF
TGTGCCATCAGTGAGAGTTTGCGAAGCGAGCAGTACTTC
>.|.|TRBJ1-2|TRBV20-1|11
CSAAAVYGYTF
TGCAGTGCAGCCGCAGTTTATGGCTACACCTTC
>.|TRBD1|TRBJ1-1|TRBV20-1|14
CSANPRDRNTEAFF
TGCAGTGCTAATCCCCGGGACAGGAACACTGAAGCTTTCTTT
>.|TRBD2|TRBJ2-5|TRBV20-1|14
CSAGRPSGNNEQYF
TGCAGTGCTGGCCGACCTAGCGGAAACAATGAGCAGTACTTC
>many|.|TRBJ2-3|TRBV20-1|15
CSASPTGGYTDTQYF
TGCAGTGCTAGCCCCACGGGGGGCTACACAGATACGCAGTATTTT
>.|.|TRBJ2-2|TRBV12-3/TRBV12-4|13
CASMRGNTGELFF
TGTGCCAGCATGCGGGGGAACACCGGGGAGCTGTTTTTT
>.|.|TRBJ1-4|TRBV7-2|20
CASSLDPYGGVKKRNEKLFF
TGTGCCAGCAGCTTAGACCCTTACGGGGGCGTAAAGAAAAGAAATGAAAAACTGTTTTTT
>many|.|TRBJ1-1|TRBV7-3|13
CASSLMGNTEAFF
TGTGCCAGCAGCTTGATGGGAAACACTGAAGCTTTCTTT
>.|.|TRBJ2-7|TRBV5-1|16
CASSLLQDSSSDEQYF
TGCGCCAGCAGCTTGTTACAGGACAGCAGCTCCGACGAGCAGTACTTC
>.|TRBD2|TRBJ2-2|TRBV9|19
CASSVAGRALDRNTGELFF
TGTGCCAGCAGCGTGGCCGGGAGGGCACTCGATCGGAACACCGGGGAGCTGTTTTTT
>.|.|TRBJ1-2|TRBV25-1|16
CASSEYRHSFTGGYTF
TGTGCCAGCAGTGAATATCGACACTCGTTTACTGGTGGCTACACCTTC
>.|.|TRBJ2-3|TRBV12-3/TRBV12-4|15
CASSFEAGATDTQYF
TGTGCCAGCAGTTTCGAAGCGGGCGCCACAGATACGCAGTATTTT
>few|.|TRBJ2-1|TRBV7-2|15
CASSLEQRIYNEQFF
TGTGCCAGCAGCTTGGAACAGAGGATTTACAATGAGCAGTTCTTC